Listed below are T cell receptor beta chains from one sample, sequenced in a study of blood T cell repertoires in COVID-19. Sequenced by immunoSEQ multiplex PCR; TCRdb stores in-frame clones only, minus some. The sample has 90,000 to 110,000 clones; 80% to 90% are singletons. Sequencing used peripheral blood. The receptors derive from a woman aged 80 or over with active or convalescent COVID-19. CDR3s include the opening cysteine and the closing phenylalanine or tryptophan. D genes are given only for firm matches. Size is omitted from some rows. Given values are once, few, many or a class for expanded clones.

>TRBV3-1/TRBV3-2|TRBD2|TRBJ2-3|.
TGTGCCAGCAGCCAAGGGAACGGGAGGTCGTCAGATACGCAGTATTTT
CASSQGNGRSSDTQYF
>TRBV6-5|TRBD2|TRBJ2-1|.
TGTGCCAGCACATGGACTAGCGGGAGCGCTGAGCAGTTCTTC
CASTWTSGSAEQFF
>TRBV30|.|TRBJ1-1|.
TGTGCCTGGAGTTTAGGGGCCGAAGCTTTCTTT
CAWSLGAEAFF
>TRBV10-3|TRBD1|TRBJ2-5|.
TGTGCCATCAGAGGGACAGGACAAGAGACCCAGTACTTC
CAIRGTGQETQYF
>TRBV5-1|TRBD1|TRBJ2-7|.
TGCGCCAGCAGCTTGGTACAGGGGGCTGGGGAGCAGTACTTC
CASSLVQGAGEQYF
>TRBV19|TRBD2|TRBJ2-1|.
TGTGCCAGTAGTACGGCCGGGACTAGCGGGAGAAACGAGCAGTTCTTC
CASSTAGTSGRNEQFF
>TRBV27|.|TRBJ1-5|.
TGTGCCAGCAGTTCGTCCGGGGTAGATCAGCCCCAGCATTTT
CASSSSGVDQPQHF
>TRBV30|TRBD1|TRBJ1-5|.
TGTGCCTGGAGTGTACCAGGCAGGGGGTTCCAGCCCCAGCATTTT
CAWSVPGRGFQPQHF
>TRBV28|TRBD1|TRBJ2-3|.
TGTGCCAGCAGGCCTATACCGGGACAGGGGGTGACAGATACGCAGTATTTT
CASRPIPGQGVTDTQYF
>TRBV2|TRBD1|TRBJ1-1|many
TGTGCCAGCAGTGGTGGGCAGGGGGCGAACCGAGGGGCTGAAGCTTTCTTT
CASSGGQGANRGAEAFF
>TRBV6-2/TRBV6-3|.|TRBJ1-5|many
TGTGCCAGCAGTTACCAGGATCTCAATCAGCCCCAGCATTTT
CASSYQDLNQPQHF
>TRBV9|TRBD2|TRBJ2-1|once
TGTGCCAGCAGCATAACAGGGACGGGACTAGGGAACAATGAGCAGTTCTTC
CASSITGTGLGNNEQFF
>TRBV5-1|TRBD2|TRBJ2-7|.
TGCGCCAGCAGCTTCATGACTAGCGGAAGGGTCGAGCAGTACTTC
CASSFMTSGRVEQYF
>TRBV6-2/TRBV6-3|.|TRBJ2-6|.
TGTGCCAGCAGCCCCGGGGTGGGGGCCTCTGGGGCCAACGTCCTGACTTTC
CASSPGVGASGANVLTF
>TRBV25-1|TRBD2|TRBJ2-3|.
TGTGCCAGCTCTGCCGGGGGGAGTACGCAGTATTTT
CASSAGGSTQYF
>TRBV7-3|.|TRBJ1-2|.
TGTGCCAGCAGGTCGAGCAGGGGATCCTATGGCTACACCTTC
CASRSSRGSYGYTF
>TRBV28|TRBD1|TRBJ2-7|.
TGTGCCAGCAGCCGCCCGGGACAGGGTTTTTACGAGCAGTACTTC
CASSRPGQGFYEQYF
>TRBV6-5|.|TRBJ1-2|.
TGTGCCACCAATTACTCCCCCAGGGGTTATGGCTACACCTTC
CATNYSPRGYGYTF
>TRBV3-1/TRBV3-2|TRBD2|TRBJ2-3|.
TGTGCCAGCAGCCAATTTTCTCGACTAGCGGGAGGCACAGATACGCAGTATTTT
CASSQFSRLAGGTDTQYF
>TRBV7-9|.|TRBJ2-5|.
TGTGCCAGCAGCCCCGTCGGTCCAGAGACCCAGTACTTC
CASSPVGPETQYF
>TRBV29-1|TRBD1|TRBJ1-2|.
TGCAGCGTTGGTTTCGGACAGGCGACTATTGATGGCTACACCTTC
CSVGFGQATIDGYTF